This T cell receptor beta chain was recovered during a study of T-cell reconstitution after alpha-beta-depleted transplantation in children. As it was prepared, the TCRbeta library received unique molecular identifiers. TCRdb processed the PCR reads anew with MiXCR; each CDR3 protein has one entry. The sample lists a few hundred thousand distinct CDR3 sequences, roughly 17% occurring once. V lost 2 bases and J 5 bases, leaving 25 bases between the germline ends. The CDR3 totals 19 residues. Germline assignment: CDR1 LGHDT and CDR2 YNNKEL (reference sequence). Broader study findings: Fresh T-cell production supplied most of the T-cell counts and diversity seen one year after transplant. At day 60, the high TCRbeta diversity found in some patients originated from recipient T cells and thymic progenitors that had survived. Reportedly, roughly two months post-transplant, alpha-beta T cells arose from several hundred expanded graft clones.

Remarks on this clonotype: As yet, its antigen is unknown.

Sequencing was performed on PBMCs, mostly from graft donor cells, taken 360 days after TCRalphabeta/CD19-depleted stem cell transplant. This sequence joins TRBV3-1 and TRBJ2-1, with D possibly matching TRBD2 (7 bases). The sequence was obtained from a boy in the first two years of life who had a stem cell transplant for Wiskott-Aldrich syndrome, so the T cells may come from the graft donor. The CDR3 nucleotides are TGTGCCAGCAGCCAAACAGTTGGGGGGGCCAGGAACTTTAACAATGAGCAGTTCTTC. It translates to CASSQTVGGARNFNNEQFF.